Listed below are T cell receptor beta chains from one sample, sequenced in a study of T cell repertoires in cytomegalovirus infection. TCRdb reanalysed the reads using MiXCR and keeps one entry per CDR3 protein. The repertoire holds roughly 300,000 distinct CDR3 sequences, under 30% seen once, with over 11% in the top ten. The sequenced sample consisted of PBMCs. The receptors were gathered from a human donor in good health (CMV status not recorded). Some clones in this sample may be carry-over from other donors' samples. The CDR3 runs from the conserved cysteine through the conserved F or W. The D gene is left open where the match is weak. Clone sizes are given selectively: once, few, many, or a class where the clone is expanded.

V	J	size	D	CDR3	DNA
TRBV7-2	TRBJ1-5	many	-	CASSLRVSNQPQHF	TGTGCCAGCAGCTTGAGGGTTAGCAATCAGCCCCAGCATTTT
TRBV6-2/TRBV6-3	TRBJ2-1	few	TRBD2	CASSHLGLAGVDEQFF	TGTGCCAGCAGTCACCTGGGACTAGCGGGAGTGGATGAGCAGTTCTTC
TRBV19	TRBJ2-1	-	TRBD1	CASSITGQGIEQFF	TGTGCCAGTAGTATAACAGGACAGGGTATAGAGCAGTTCTTC
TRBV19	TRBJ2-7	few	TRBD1	CASSPTGPRYEQYF	TGTGCCAGTAGTCCGACAGGGCCTAGGTACGAGCAGTACTTC
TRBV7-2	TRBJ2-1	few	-	CASSSQGAGSYNEQFF	TGTGCCAGCAGCTCCCAAGGGGCGGGCTCCTACAATGAGCAGTTCTTC
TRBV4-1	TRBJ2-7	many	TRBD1	CASSQDFTGQSYEQYF	TGCGCCAGCAGCCAAGACTTCACGGGACAGAGCTACGAGCAGTACTTC
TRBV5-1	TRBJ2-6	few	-	CASSPNGFPSGANVLTF	TGCGCCAGCAGCCCTAATGGTTTCCCCTCTGGGGCCAACGTCCTGACTTTC
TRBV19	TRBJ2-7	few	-	CASSFRGGVEQYF	TGTGCCAGTAGTTTTCGCGGAGGGGTGGAGCAGTACTTC
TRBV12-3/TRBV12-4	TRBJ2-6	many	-	CASRPFSGANVLTF	TGTGCCAGTAGGCCCTTCTCTGGGGCCAACGTCCTGACTTTC
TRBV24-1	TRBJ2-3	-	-	CATGGTTDTQYF	TGTGCCACCGGGGGAACCACAGATACGCAGTATTTT
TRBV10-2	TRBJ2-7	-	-	CASSELWRGTPYEQYF	TGCGCCAGCAGTGAGTTGTGGCGGGGCACCCCCTACGAGCAGTACTTC
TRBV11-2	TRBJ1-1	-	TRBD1	CASSMAGTGYTEAFF	TGTGCCAGCAGCATGGCCGGGACAGGATACACTGAAGCTTTCTTT
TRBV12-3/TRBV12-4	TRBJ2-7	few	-	CASSKGVPSYVSYEQYF	TGTGCCAGCAGCAAGGGTGTCCCATCCTACGTCTCCTACGAGCAGTACTTC
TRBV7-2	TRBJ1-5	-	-	CASSPSPGNSNQPQHF	TGTGCCAGCAGCCCTTCCCCGGGGAATAGCAATCAGCCCCAGCATTTT
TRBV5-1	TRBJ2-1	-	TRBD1	CASSFTGGANNEQLF	TGCGCCAGCAGCTTCACAGGGGGCGCGAACAATGAGCAGTTATTC
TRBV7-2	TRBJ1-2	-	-	CASSQTPTASYGYTF	TGTGCCAGCAGCCAAACACCGACGGCGAGCTATGGCTACACCTTC